Presented here are 9 T cell receptor beta chains from one specimen sequenced in a study of CD8+ T cells in alopecia areata. Treatment: oral pan-JAK inhibitor, 5-10 mg twice daily. Reverse transcription of extracted RNA yielded cDNA, which provided the sequencing template. Libraries were prepared by immunoSEQ multiplex PCR; TCRdb keeps only in-frame clonotypes and omits some of them. Among 200,000 to 250,000 clones listed, around three fifths were seen once. The sample in question was CD4+ T cells sorted from blood, obtained at week 4, from a patient treated with tofacitinib. The receptors shown here come from a human donor with alopecia areata.

This clone was seen more than once but under ten times. The chain couples TRBV2 to TRBJ1-1, with TRBD1 matching over 7 bases. Germline CDR1 SNHLY, CDR2 FYNNEI. CDR3 length equals 14 residues. With V trimmed by 6 bases and J by 1 base, 5 bases remained unmatched. CDR3 in amino acids: CASRTGQRNTEAFF. DNA for the CDR3: TGTGCCAGCAGGACAGGGCAAAGGAACACTGAAGCTTTCTTT.

Remarks on this clone: The same CDR3 arises from other DNA sequences in this sample as well. V is TRBV27 and J is TRBJ2-3, with D uncertain. CDR1 MNHEY and CDR2 SMNVEV come from the germline V gene (reference sequence). V lost 3 bases to trimming and J lost 4 bases, with 2 bases between them. This CDR3 has 11 residues. Written as DNA, the CDR3 is TGTGCCAGCAGTTTGGCAGATACGCAGTATTTT. This codes for CASSLADTQYF.

V usage is TRBV7-9 and J usage is TRBJ2-3, with TRBD1 matching 8 bases. The germline V gene encodes CDR1 SEHNR and CDR2 FQNEAQ (reference sequence). The CDR3 sequence is 17 residues long. After removal of 4 bases from V and 4 bases from J, the junction contained 13 bases not matched to a gene. The CDR3 is CASSSYTQGGLADTQYF. Here the CDR3 DNA reads TGTGCCAGCAGCTCATACACACAGGGGGGTCTGGCAGATACGCAGTATTTT.

V and J are TRBV19 and TRBJ2-6; D is ambiguous. The CDR3 runs 14 residues. V was cut by 8 bases and J by 0 bases, with 8 bases left in between. From germline, CDR1 is LNHDA and CDR2 SQIVND (reference sequence). The DNA of the CDR3 is TGTGCCAGTTCCCTGGGCTCTGGGGCCAACGTCCTGACTTTC. It translates to CASSLGSGANVLTF.

The chain is built from TRBV30 and TRBJ1-2; no definite D call. The CDR3 length is 13 residues. CDR1 GTSNPN and CDR2 SVGIG come from the germline V gene (reference sequence). Trimming stripped 3 bases from V and 7 bases from J, with 15 bases between. The CDR3 DNA reads TGTGCCTGGAGGGAGGCACCCCGGGGTGGCTACACCTTC. Its translation is CAWREAPRGGYTF. The full variable domain, completed using reference TRBV30 and TRBJ1-2, is SQTIHQWPATLVQPVGSPLSLECTVEGTSNPNLYWYRQAAGRGLQLLFYSVGIGQISSEVPQNLSASRPQDRQFILSSKKLLLSDSGFYLCAWREAPRGGYTFGSGTRLTVV.

This chain joins TRBV29-1 and TRBJ2-5; D may be TRBD1 or TRBD2 (6 bases each). Deletions cut 4 bases from V and 1 base from J, with 19 bases between. This CDR3 contains 16 residues. Germline V gene sequence: CDR1 SQVTM, CDR2 ANQGSEA. CDR3: CSVALQRRDIQETQYF. Here the CDR3 DNA reads TGCAGCGTTGCCCTTCAACGGCGGGACATCCAAGAGACCCAGTACTTC.

The rearrangement joins TRBV19 to TRBJ2-5; D gene uncertain. The V gene lost 4 bases and the J gene lost 5 bases, with 11 bases spanning the gap. CDR1 and CDR2 (germline): LNHDA, SQIVND (reference sequence). The CDR3 is 13 residues long. Here the CDR3 DNA reads TGTGCCAGTAGTAGAACGGAATGGGAGACCCAGTACTTC. It specifies CASSRTEWETQYF. The full variable domain, its missing parts supplied by reference TRBV19 and TRBJ2-5, is DGGITQSPKYLFRKEGQNVTLSCEQNLNHDAMYWYRQDPGQGLRLIYYSQIVNDFQKGDIAEGYSVSREKKESFPLTVTSAQKNPTAFYLCASSRTEWETQYFGPGTRLLVL.

The chain is built from TRBV7-9 and TRBJ2-7; 8 bases map to TRBD1. The CDR3 spans 15 residues. V lost 7 bases and J lost 3; bases outside the gene matches: 11. Germline CDR1 reads SEHNR; CDR2 reads FQNEAQ (reference sequence). For the CDR3, the DNA is TGTGCCAGCAACTCCCCGGGACAGGCTTTCTACGAGCAGTACTTC. It translates to CASNSPGQAFYEQYF.

Only a few counts were recorded for this clone. This sequence joins TRBV12-5 and TRBJ2-5; tentatively, D is TRBD1 or TRBD2 (5 bases each). V was cut by 9 bases and J by 5 bases, with 13 bases left in between. Germline V lookup: CDR1 LGHNT, CDR2 FRNRAP. The CDR3 is made up of 12 amino acids. The CDR3 loop is CASAVEGETQYF. The CDR3 DNA reads as TGTGCTAGCGCCGTCGAGGGGGAGACCCAGTACTTC.